This paragraph reports one T cell receptor beta chain. Its antigen has not been determined. No base quality values were provided; no much bigger clone lies one nucleotide off. The record originates from a study of T cell changes during pregnancy in multiple sclerosis (dated by TCRdb to about 2019). With respect to the entire study: The study looked at changes in the T cell repertoire across pregnancy in women with multiple sclerosis.

CDR1 and CDR2 are drawn from the germline V gene: SGHVS, FNYEAQ. The CDR3 runs 15 amino acids, cysteine and phenylalanine included. The only DNA kept is the CDR3, 45 bases in frame from the first base. V sheds 1 base and J sheds 4 bases, leaving 13 bases between their ends. Library method: the immunoSEQ multiplex PCR assay. Sourced from immuneACCESS, this table was stored by TCRdb with only in-frame sequences that have V and J called. A share of the clones is absent; for the studies checked, an unresolved V gene accounts for under half, and the remainder has no known explanation. In all, the sample holds some 110,000 clones, and under 95% of those were seen once. The ten largest clones represent approximately 1.6% of the sample.

The chain is encoded by TRBV7-6 joined to TRBJ1-1; the D gene remains uncertain. The sequence came from a female donor with multiple sclerosis, enrolled in a pregnancy study. The sequencing here drew on peripheral blood, taken after pregnancy. CDR3 protein: CASSLGEDFTTEAFF. The DNA is TGTGCCAGCAGCTTAGGCGAGGACTTTACCACTGAAGCTTTCTTT.